The 21 T cell receptor beta chains reported below all come from one sample, sequenced in a study of shared clonotypes between healthy human individuals. Sequencing was performed with immunoSEQ multiplex PCR; in TCRdb, only in-frame clones are kept and a portion is missing. The sample lists 2 million or so clones; over 85% were seen once. Material: naive CD4+ T cells sorted from blood. Subset reported: CD45RA+ positively selected. The receptors here all came from a man aged 18 to 29 in good health.

The J gene is TRBJ2-1, the V gene TRBV9; D is unresolved. The CDR3 totals 13 residues. Trimming stripped 4 bases from V and 5 bases from J, with 10 bases between. Germline lookup yields CDR1 SGDLS and CDR2 YYNGEE. This CDR3 is CASSLYGDNEQFF. CDR3 coding DNA: TGTGCCAGCAGCTTGTATGGGGACAATGAGCAGTTCTTC.

This clone was seen just once. The CDR3 nucleotides read TGTGCCACCGCTCTGACCCAAGAGACCCAGTACTTC. It codes for CATALTQETQYF. The chain couples TRBV2 to TRBJ2-5; the D is unclear. The germline CDR1 and CDR2 sequences are SNHLY and FYNNEI. Trimming took 10 bases from V and 1 from J, leaving 10 bases between them. The CDR3 runs 12 residues.

The chain has TRBV19 and TRBJ2-7; D unclear. CDR1 and CDR2 (germline): LNHDA, SQIVND (reference sequence). This CDR3 is 14 amino acids long. The V and J ends lost 9 bases and 7 bases respectively, with 22 bases between them. The DNA of the CDR3 is TGTGCCAGGAAGGACGGGCCGTGGGTTCGTGAGCAGTACTTC. Translation gives CARKDGPWVREQYF.

A word on this clone: Within the sample, other DNA sequences also encode this same CDR3. The chain is built from TRBV18 and TRBJ2-5, with 11 bases lining up with TRBD2. CDR3 length: 15 amino acids. V was pared by 3 bases and J by 2 bases, with 2 bases of the junction left unmatched. CDR1 and CDR2 from the germline V gene are KGHSH and LQKENI. This CDR3 is CASSPGLAVQETQYF. CDR3 bases: TGTGCCAGCTCACCGGGACTAGCGGTTCAAGAGACCCAGTACTTC.

The rearrangement joins TRBV6-6 to TRBJ1-5; tentatively, D is TRBD1 (6 bases). CDR3 size: 15 residues. CDR1 and CDR2 (germline): MNHNY, SVGAGI (reference sequence). V was cut by 4 bases and J by 4 bases, with 14 bases left in between. The CDR3 sequence is CASSSFGQQNQPQHF. Written as DNA, the CDR3 is TGTGCCAGCAGTTCTTTCGGACAGCAAAATCAGCCCCAGCATTTT.

Comments on this clone: Other DNA sequences in the same sample also yield this CDR3. The chain is built from TRBV6-6 and TRBJ1-1, with a weak D call TRBD1 (6 bases). Looked up from germline, CDR1 is MNHNY and CDR2 is SVGAGI (reference sequence). V was clipped by 6 bases and J by 1 base, with 15 bases between them. There are 15 residues in the CDR3. CDR3 coding DNA: TGTGCCAGCAGCCCAACAGGGTTCGGGAACACTGAAGCTTTCTTT. It codes for CASSPTGFGNTEAFF.

CDR3 loop: CASSFSQGRPNTEAFF. The CDR3 nucleotides are TGTGCCAGCAGTTTTTCTCAGGGCAGGCCGAACACTGAAGCTTTCTTT. V is TRBV28 and J is TRBJ1-1; D might be TRBD1 (5 bases). The germline V and J ends were trimmed by 3 bases and 1 base, with 15 bases remaining between them. The CDR3 contains 16 residues. Germline lookup yields CDR1 MDHEN and CDR2 SYDVKM.

This chain links TRBV9 with TRBJ1-1; tentatively, D is TRBD1 (6 bases). V was trimmed by 2 bases and J by 5 bases, leaving 10 bases between them. The CDR3 totals 13 residues. The germline V gene encodes CDR1 SGDLS and CDR2 YYNGEE. CDR3 DNA sequence: TGTGCCAGCAGCGTCAGGGGTGGGACTGAAGCTTTCTTT. Residues: CASSVRGGTEAFF. Full variable domain (remainder filled in from reference TRBV9 and TRBJ1-1): DSGVTQTPKHLITATGQRVTLRCSPRSGDLSVYWYQQSLDQGLQFLIQYYNGEERAKGNILERFSAQQFPDLHSELNLSSLELGDSALYFCASSVRGGTEAFFGQGTRLTVV.

The chain combines TRBV29-1 with TRBJ2-3; D not resolved. V gave up 4 bases and J gave up 0 bases, with 5 bases separating them. Germline V lookup: CDR1 SQVTM, CDR2 ANQGSEA. This CDR3 comprises 12 residues. CDR3 DNA: TGCAGCGTTGGGGCTAGCACAGATACGCAGTATTTT. Translated, it gives CSVGASTDTQYF.

This chain links TRBV6-5 with TRBJ2-7; 8 bases agree with TRBD1. J lost 2 bases, V lost 0 bases, and 6 bases had no gene match. The CDR3 totals 16 residues. Germline V lookup: CDR1 MNHEY, CDR2 SVGAGI. The CDR3 DNA reads as TGTGCCAGCAGTTACTCTCGGACAGGGAAAACCTACGAGCAGTACTTC. Translation: CASSYSRTGKTYEQYF.

This sequence joins TRBV7-2 and TRBJ1-2; no reliable D call. The V gene lost 3 bases and the J gene lost 4 bases, with 3 bases spanning the gap. The germline V gene encodes CDR1 SGHTA and CDR2 FQGNSA. There are 11 residues in the CDR3. CDR3 DNA: TGTGCCAGCAGCTTCTCCTATGGCTACACCTTC. Translated, it gives CASSFSYGYTF.

The CDR3 spells CASSLVLSATDTQYF. CDR3 coding DNA: TGTGCCAGCAGCTTAGTTTTGAGTGCCACAGATACGCAGTATTTT. The chain has TRBV11-2 and TRBJ2-3; no reliable D call. Trimming pared 1 base from V and 2 bases from J, leaving 10 bases between. The CDR3 is made up of 15 amino acids. The germline V gene encodes CDR1 SGHAT and CDR2 FQNNGV.

In its sample, this clone was seen once. The V call is TRBV7-2, the J call TRBJ2-5, with no clear D. Germline V gives CDR1 SGHTA, CDR2 FQGNSA. Trimming pared 5 bases from V and 4 bases from J, leaving 17 bases between. There are 15 residues in the CDR3. CDR3 in DNA: TGTGCCAGCAGCCCCGCGCCCCGGTTCGGAGAGACCCAGTACTTC. Protein product: CASSPAPRFGETQYF.

V usage is TRBV5-1 and J usage is TRBJ2-7; TRBD2 aligns across 14 bases. The CDR3 spans 18 residues. Germline loops: CDR1 SGHRS, CDR2 YFSETQ. With V trimmed by 0 bases and J by 7 bases, 12 bases remained unmatched. CDR3 protein: CASSLAGTSGSTGKEQYF. CDR3 coding DNA: TGCGCCAGCAGCTTGGCCGGGACTAGCGGGAGTACCGGAAAGGAGCAGTACTTC.

The chain employs TRBV10-2 and TRBJ2-5, with 8 bases fitting TRBD2. There are 14 residues in the CDR3. After removal of 2 bases from V and 5 bases from J, the junction contained 4 bases not matched to a gene. Germline CDR1 WSHSY, CDR2 SAAADI. CDR3: CASSEQASGETQYF. The CDR3 DNA reads as TGCGCCAGCAGTGAGCAGGCTAGCGGGGAGACCCAGTACTTC.

Details on this clone: This CDR3 is also generated by other DNA sequences in the sample. V usage is TRBV30 and J usage is TRBJ1-1; tentative D call: TRBD1 (6 bases). Per the germline V gene, CDR1 is GTSNPN and CDR2 is SVGIG (reference sequence). V was cut by 0 bases and J by 5 bases, with 10 bases left in between. The CDR3 is made up of 13 amino acids. The CDR3 bases are TGTGCCTGGAGTGTACAACAGGGTACTGAAGCTTTCTTT. Its translation is CAWSVQQGTEAFF.

The rearrangement links TRBV29-1 to TRBJ1-6; D remains unclear. Looked up from germline, CDR1 is SQVTM and CDR2 is ANQGSEA. This CDR3 has 13 amino acids. Deletions cut 7 bases from V and 7 bases from J, with 14 bases between. CDR3 protein: CSAYVGSNSPLHF. The CDR3, as DNA: TGCAGCGCGTACGTAGGGTCAAATTCACCCCTCCACTTT.

This chain links TRBV5-4 with TRBJ1-1; weak D call: TRBD1 (5 bases). The CDR3 runs 13 residues. Germline V gene data show CDR1 as SGHNT and CDR2 as YYREEE (reference sequence). Trimming took 4 bases from V and 5 from J, leaving 12 bases between them. The CDR3 sequence: CASSIGARTEAFF. Here the CDR3 DNA reads TGTGCCAGCAGCATAGGGGCAAGGACTGAAGCTTTCTTT.

V gene TRBV5-8 combines with J gene TRBJ2-2; the match to TRBD2 covers 7 bases. Trimming took 1 base from V and 5 from J; bases not matched to a gene: 11. CDR3 length: 17 amino acids. Looked up from germline, CDR1 is SGHTS and CDR2 is YDEGEE. This chain's CDR3 is CASSLYLAQRETGELFF. Written as DNA, the CDR3 is TGTGCCAGCAGCTTGTATTTGGCTCAGCGGGAAACCGGGGAGCTGTTTTTT.

This chain connects TRBV15 to TRBJ1-4; 9 bases agree with TRBD1. Germline loops: CDR1 LNHNV, CDR2 YYDKDF (reference sequence). V lost 0 bases and J lost 7; bases outside the gene matches: 3. The CDR3 runs 15 residues. CDR3 residues: CATSREQGAGEKLFF. CDR3 in DNA: TGTGCCACCAGCAGAGAACAGGGGGCAGGTGAAAAACTGTTTTTT.

The V call is TRBV9, the J call TRBJ2-7; 7 bases are a match to TRBD1. Germline CDR1 and CDR2: SGDLS and YYNGEE. CDR3 length equals 11 residues. Losses at the gene ends were 3 bases for V and 7 bases for J; bases not matched to a gene: 1. The CDR3 loop reads CASSADREQYF. Here the CDR3 DNA reads TGTGCCAGCAGCGCGGACAGGGAGCAGTACTTC.